The rows below give T cell receptor beta chains drawn from one sample of a study of blood T cells in healthy people across ages. TCRdb analysed the 5' RACE reads with MiXCR anew, one entry per CDR3 protein. Of 1.2 million to 1.5 million distinct CDR3 sequences detected, 42% appear once; the ten largest clones hold 7.9%. Sequenced: blood. The receptors were sampled from a woman between 18 and 29 years old in good health. CDR3s leave out the opening cysteine and the closing phenylalanine or tryptophan. Fields, in order: D gene, V gene, J gene, CDR3 protein. The D gene is left open where the match is weak.

D: TRBD2
V: TRBV20-1
J: TRBJ2-3
CDR3: SARETLAGGDTQY

D: .
V: TRBV20-1
J: TRBJ2-1
CDR3: SSLLLDFSQF

D: .
V: TRBV2
J: TRBJ2-5
CDR3: ASSQMGDWIRETQY

D: .
V: TRBV24-1
J: TRBJ1-5
CDR3: ATRASGSNQPQH

D: .
V: TRBV6-1
J: TRBJ2-7
CDR3: ASSAWRDEQY

D: TRBD1
V: TRBV5-1
J: TRBJ2-1
CDR3: ASSTAGTGNEQF

D: .
V: TRBV7-2
J: TRBJ2-3
CDR3: ASSPRGGKDTQY

D: .
V: TRBV4-2
J: TRBJ2-1
CDR3: ASSQGPSGPYNEQF

D: .
V: TRBV4-1
J: TRBJ1-1
CDR3: ASSPGAGNGNTEAF

D: .
V: TRBV6-2/TRBV6-3
J: TRBJ2-1
CDR3: ASSDTGGDEQF

D: .
V: TRBV28
J: TRBJ2-7
CDR3: ASSLATVTYEQY

D: TRBD1
V: TRBV12-3/TRBV12-4
J: TRBJ1-6
CDR3: ASSPTGGDSPLH

D: .
V: TRBV4-1
J: TRBJ2-2
CDR3: ASSQEAQRNTGELF

D: .
V: TRBV6-6
J: TRBJ1-5
CDR3: ASSYLGGDGSNQPQH